The 26 T cell receptor beta chains given below trace back to one sample, sequenced in a study of control samples from healthy donors and cancer patients. The data were produced by immunoSEQ multiplex PCR, yet TCRdb's version contains in-frame clones alone and is incomplete. Of 25,000 to 35,000 clones listed, approximately 87% are singletons. The specimen sequenced was PBMCs. The receptor source for this set is a woman between 40 and 55 years old with lung cancer.

CDR3 residues: CASSSRQDTKNTEAFF. The CDR3 nucleotides are TGTGCCAGCAGCTCGAGGCAGGACACAAAGAACACTGAAGCTTTCTTT. The chain couples TRBV9 to TRBJ1-1, with a possible D match to TRBD1 (5 bases). The CDR3 spans 16 residues. Trimming took off 4 bases at V and 1 base at J, with 17 bases between the two ends. Germline V gene lookup returns CDR1 SGDLS and CDR2 YYNGEE. Looking up the rest from reference TRBV9 and TRBJ1-1 gives the full variable domain: DSGVTQTPKHLITATGQRVTLRCSPRSGDLSVYWYQQSLDQGLQFLIQYYNGEERAKGNILERFSAQQFPDLHSELNLSSLELGDSALYFCASSSRQDTKNTEAFFGQGTRLTVV.

This chain joins TRBV7-3 and TRBJ1-4; 9 bases line up with TRBD1. Germline lookup yields CDR1 SGHTA and CDR2 FQGTGA. With 5 bases clipped from V and 4 bases from J, the junction kept 5 bases outside the gene matches. The CDR3 has 15 residues. The CDR3 loop reads CASSPGQGRNEKLFF. CDR3 bases: TGTGCCAGCAGCCCCGGACAGGGGCGTAATGAAAAACTGTTTTTT.

The rearrangement uses TRBV6-4 and TRBJ1-2; tentatively, D is TRBD1 (5 bases). V lost 0 bases and J lost 8, with 16 bases in between. Germline values: CDR1 MRHNA, CDR2 SNTAGT. CDR3 length equals 15 residues. The CDR3 DNA is TGTGCCAGCAGTGACTCCAGCAGGGCCCTCGACGGCTACACCTTC. This translates into CASSDSSRALDGYTF.

This chain joins TRBV2 and TRBJ1-3; 8 bases are shared with TRBD1. Unmatched junction bases numbered 9, after V lost 5 bases and J lost 0 bases. This CDR3 is built from 17 residues. From germline, CDR1 is SNHLY and CDR2 FYNNEI. CDR3 loop: CASSLNRGTLSGNTIYF. The CDR3, as DNA: TGTGCCAGCAGTCTTAACAGGGGGACCCTCTCTGGAAACACCATATATTTT.

The chain carries TRBV11-3 and TRBJ1-1; no definite D call. The CDR3 has 12 amino acids. The germline CDR1 and CDR2 sequences are SGHNT and YENEEA. V lost 2 bases and J lost 3, with 4 bases in between. CDR3 DNA: TGTGCCAGCAGCTTACAGTACACTGAAGCTTTCTTT. Amino acids: CASSLQYTEAFF. Looking up the rest from reference TRBV11-3 and TRBJ1-1 gives the full variable domain: EAGVVQSPRYKIIEKKQPVAFWCNPISGHNTLYWYLQNLGQGPELLIRYENEEAVDDSQLPKDRFSAERLKGVDSTLKIQPAELGDSAVYLCASSLQYTEAFFGQGTRLTVV.

The chain links TRBV30 to TRBJ2-7; a possible D gene is TRBD2 (5 bases). V was shortened by 0 bases and J by 2 bases, with 8 bases between the two germline ends. The CDR3 is made up of 13 amino acids. Germline assignment: CDR1 GTSNPN and CDR2 SVGIG (reference sequence). The CDR3, as DNA: TGTGCCTGGAGTGTATCCGGGGCCTACGAGCAGTACTTC. It translates to CAWSVSGAYEQYF. The full variable domain, rest sourced from reference TRBV30 and TRBJ2-7, is SQTIHQWPATLVQPVGSPLSLECTVEGTSNPNLYWYRQAAGRGLQLLFYSVGIGQISSEVPQNLSASRPQDRQFILSSKKLLLSDSGFYLCAWSVSGAYEQYFGPGTRLTVT.

The chain joins TRBV5-1 to TRBJ2-5; D remains ambiguous. This CDR3 comprises 15 residues. In germline, CDR1 is SGHRS, CDR2 YFSETQ. V lost 4 bases and J lost 4, with 17 bases in between. The CDR3 sequence: CASSHPTRPGETQYF. Here the CDR3 DNA reads TGCGCCAGCAGCCACCCGACACGGCCTGGAGAGACCCAGTACTTC.

The J gene is TRBJ1-1, the V gene TRBV29-1; 8 bases map to TRBD1. The CDR3 length is 13 residues. Germline lookup yields CDR1 SQVTM and CDR2 ANQGSEA. V dropped 6 bases and J dropped 3; count of bases not matched to a gene: 6. For the CDR3, the DNA is TGCAGCGTGGGTCGACAGGGGCACACTGAAGCTTTCTTT. It yields the protein CSVGRQGHTEAFF.

The chain is built from TRBV5-1 and TRBJ2-5, with TRBD2 matching 7 bases. With 6 bases clipped from V and 5 bases from J, the junction kept 10 bases outside the gene matches. The CDR3 length is 14 residues. Looked up from germline, CDR1 is SGHRS and CDR2 is YFSETQ. The CDR3 sequence: CASNWGGAAETQYF. In DNA form, the CDR3 reads TGCGCCAGCAACTGGGGAGGGGCGGCTGAGACCCAGTACTTC.

This chain uses TRBV15 with TRBJ2-5; D not certain. CDR1 and CDR2 (germline): LNHNV, YYDKDF (reference sequence). The germline V and J ends were trimmed by 6 bases and 4 bases, with 12 bases remaining between them. The CDR3 has 13 amino acids. The CDR3 region has the DNA TGTGCCACCAGTTGGTCAAAAGGAGAGACCCAGTACTTC. This codes for CATSWSKGETQYF. The whole variable domain, remainder taken from reference TRBV15 and TRBJ2-5, is DAMVIQNPRYQVTQFGKPVTLSCSQTLNHNVMYWYQQKSSQAPKLLFHYYDKDFNNEADTPDNFQSRRPNTSFCFLDIRSPGLGDTAMYLCATSWSKGETQYFGPGTRLLVL.

The genes are TRBV9 and TRBJ2-7; D not resolved. CDR1 is SGDLS, CDR2 YYNGEE, per germline. V gave up 0 bases and J gave up 0 bases, with 10 bases separating them. The CDR3 has 15 amino acids. The CDR3 DNA follows: TGTGCCAGCAGCGTAGAAGATACAAGCTCCTACGAGCAGTACTTC. Protein: CASSVEDTSSYEQYF.

The rearrangement links TRBV4-1 to TRBJ2-4, with D tentatively TRBD1 (6 bases). The CDR3 spans 16 residues. From germline, CDR1 is MGHRA and CDR2 YSYEKL. Trimming took 4 bases from V and 0 from J, leaving 13 bases between them. The CDR3 DNA reads as TGCGCCAGCAGCCCATGGGCAGGGGAAGCCAAAAACATTCAGTACTTC. The encoded protein is CASSPWAGEAKNIQYF.

This clone was detected a few times. The CDR3 protein is CASSPPPGSYEQYF. The CDR3 region has the DNA TGTGCCAGCAGCCCCCCGCCCGGCTCCTACGAGCAGTACTTC. V is TRBV11-2 and J is TRBJ2-7, with no clear D. V was clipped by 5 bases and J by 0 bases, with 11 bases between them. The CDR3 sequence is 14 residues long. Germline assignment: CDR1 SGHAT and CDR2 FQNNGV.

The chain joins TRBV5-1 to TRBJ1-2; D possibly corresponds to TRBD1 (5 bases). There are 13 residues in the CDR3. Germline values: CDR1 SGHRS, CDR2 YFSETQ. Trimming cost V 4 bases and J 8 bases, with 15 bases left between them. CDR3 region: CASSRDPRGGYTF. CDR3 bases: TGCGCCAGCAGCCGGGACCCCAGAGGCGGCTACACCTTC. The variable domain in full, with the rest retrieved from reference TRBV5-1 and TRBJ1-2, is KAGVTQTPRYLIKTRGQQVTLSCSPISGHRSVSWYQQTPGQGLQFLFEYFSETQRNKGNFPGRFSGRQFSNSRSEMNVSTLELGDSALYLCASSRDPRGGYTFGSGTRLTVV.

The chain couples TRBV4-2 to TRBJ2-1; 7 nucleotides align to TRBD1. CDR1 and CDR2 from the germline V gene are LGHNA and YNFKEQ. This CDR3 has 17 residues. V lost 0 bases, J lost 3 bases, and 8 bases stayed unmatched. CDR3 region: CASSQEVGRQGYNEQFF. CDR3 DNA: TGTGCCAGCAGCCAAGAAGTGGGGAGACAGGGCTACAATGAGCAGTTCTTC.

The chain couples TRBV11-3 to TRBJ2-2, with 8 bases that match TRBD2. Germline V gene lookup returns CDR1 SGHNT and CDR2 YENEEA. This CDR3 comprises 16 residues. J gave up 4 bases and V 0 bases, and 4 bases lay outside the gene matches. Here the CDR3 reads CASSLESGGSTGELFF. In DNA, the CDR3 is TGTGCCAGCAGCTTAGAATCGGGGGGGAGCACCGGGGAGCTGTTTTTT.

The chain recombines TRBV28 with TRBJ1-5; 7 bases are shared with TRBD1. Germline CDR1 and CDR2: MDHEN and SYDVKM. The junction had 7 bases not matched to a gene; V was cut back by 6 bases and J by 2 bases. The CDR3 consists of 15 residues. In nucleotides, the CDR3 is TGTGCCAGCAGGATGAACAGGGGCGGCAATCAGCCCCAGCATTTT. Translation gives CASRMNRGGNQPQHF.

This chain joins TRBV7-9 and TRBJ1-3, with D possibly matching TRBD1 (6 bases). The V and J ends lost 8 bases and 4 bases respectively, with 15 bases between them. This CDR3 is 14 amino acids long. Germline V gives CDR1 SEHNR, CDR2 FQNEAQ (reference sequence). For the CDR3, the DNA is TGTGCCAGCCGAGGGCAGGGGTCCGGAAACACCATATATTTT. As protein: CASRGQGSGNTIYF.

The chain carries TRBV28 and TRBJ1-1, with 9 nucleotides matching TRBD1. The CDR3 length is 13 residues. Germline-derived CDR1 and CDR2 are MDHEN and SYDVKM. The V gene end was trimmed by 10 bases and the J gene end by 10 bases; junction bases not matched to a gene: 13. The CDR3 protein is CATYPGQGLAAFF. In DNA form, the CDR3 reads TGTGCCACCTACCCCGGACAGGGGTTGGCAGCTTTCTTT. The variable domain in full, completed from reference TRBV28 and TRBJ1-1, reads DVKVTQSSRYLVKRTGEKVFLECVQDMDHENMFWYRQDPGLGLRLIYFSYDVKMKEKGDIPEGYSVSREKKERFSLILESASTNQTSMYLCATYPGQGLAAFFGQGTRLTVV.

CDR3 in amino acids: CATSRTTTGPQGPMGEAFF. CDR3 coding DNA: TGTGCCACCAGCAGAACGACAACAGGGCCCCAGGGTCCCATGGGTGAAGCTTTCTTT. This chain joins TRBV15 and TRBJ1-1; tentatively, D is TRBD1 (6 bases). This CDR3 region has 19 residues. Trimming removed 2 bases from V and 7 bases from J, with 29 bases in between. Germline CDR1 is LNHNV and CDR2 is YYDKDF (reference sequence).

The V call is TRBV30, the J call TRBJ1-1; tentatively, D is TRBD1 (6 bases). This CDR3 is 11 amino acids long. CDR1 and CDR2 from the germline V gene are GTSNPN and SVGIG (reference sequence). Deletions cut 2 bases from V and 7 bases from J, with 8 bases between. The CDR3 here is CAWSMTGEAFF. The CDR3 DNA follows: TGTGCCTGGAGTATGACAGGTGAAGCTTTCTTT.

The chain is built from TRBV25-1 and TRBJ1-1; 7 nucleotides match TRBD1. V trimming: 6 bases; J trimming: 3 bases; junction bases outside the gene matches: 10. CDR3 length equals 15 residues. The germline V gene encodes CDR1 MGHDK and CDR2 SYGVNS. Here the CDR3 DNA reads TGTGCCAGCAGCCCCGCCAACAGGGGTGACACTGAAGCTTTCTTT. This gives the protein CASSPANRGDTEAFF. Together with reference TRBV25-1 and TRBJ1-1, the CDR3 gives the full variable domain: EADIYQTPRYLVIGTGKKITLECSQTMGHDKMYWYQQDPGMELHLIHYSYGVNSTEKGDLSSESTVSRIRTEHFPLTLESARPSHTSQYLCASSPANRGDTEAFFGQGTRLTVV.

The chain couples TRBV7-2 to TRBJ2-7; 10 nucleotides align to TRBD1. Per germline, CDR1 SGHTA and CDR2 FQGNSA. V shed 4 bases, J shed 2 bases, and the junction held 5 bases outside the gene matches. The CDR3 extends over 15 amino acids. The CDR3 is CASSSVGQGAYEQYF. CDR3 DNA sequence: TGTGCCAGCAGCTCGGTTGGACAGGGGGCCTACGAGCAGTACTTC.

The V gene is TRBV20-1, the J gene TRBJ2-3; D call uncertain. Germline lookup yields CDR1 DFQATT and CDR2 SNEGSKA (reference sequence). With 3 bases removed from V and 0 bases from J, the gap between germline ends came to 13 bases. The length of the CDR3 is 15 residues. This CDR3 reads CSASEQHISTDTQYF. CDR3 bases: TGCAGTGCTAGTGAACAGCACATTAGCACAGATACGCAGTATTTT.

The chain couples TRBV3-1 (or the pseudogene TRBV3-2) to TRBJ2-4; the D is unclear. Germline V gene lookup returns CDR1 LGHDT and CDR2 YNNKEL (reference sequence). V gave up 4 bases and J gave up 1 base, with 17 bases separating them. The CDR3 covers 17 residues. Here the CDR3 reads CASSPFGPTMAKNIQYF. Written as DNA, the CDR3 is TGTGCCAGCAGCCCTTTCGGGCCGACGATGGCCAAAAACATTCAGTACTTC.

This clone was seen once. The J gene is TRBJ2-1, the V gene TRBV3-1 (or the pseudogene TRBV3-2); 8 nucleotides align to TRBD2. This CDR3 has 15 amino acids. Germline V lookup: CDR1 LGHDT, CDR2 YNNKEL (reference sequence). V was clipped by 2 bases and J by 9 bases; unmatched bases: 9. In DNA, the CDR3 is TGTGCCAGCAGCCAATTCCTTGTCGGGGGGGTTGAGCAGTTCTTC. Translating gives CASSQFLVGGVEQFF.